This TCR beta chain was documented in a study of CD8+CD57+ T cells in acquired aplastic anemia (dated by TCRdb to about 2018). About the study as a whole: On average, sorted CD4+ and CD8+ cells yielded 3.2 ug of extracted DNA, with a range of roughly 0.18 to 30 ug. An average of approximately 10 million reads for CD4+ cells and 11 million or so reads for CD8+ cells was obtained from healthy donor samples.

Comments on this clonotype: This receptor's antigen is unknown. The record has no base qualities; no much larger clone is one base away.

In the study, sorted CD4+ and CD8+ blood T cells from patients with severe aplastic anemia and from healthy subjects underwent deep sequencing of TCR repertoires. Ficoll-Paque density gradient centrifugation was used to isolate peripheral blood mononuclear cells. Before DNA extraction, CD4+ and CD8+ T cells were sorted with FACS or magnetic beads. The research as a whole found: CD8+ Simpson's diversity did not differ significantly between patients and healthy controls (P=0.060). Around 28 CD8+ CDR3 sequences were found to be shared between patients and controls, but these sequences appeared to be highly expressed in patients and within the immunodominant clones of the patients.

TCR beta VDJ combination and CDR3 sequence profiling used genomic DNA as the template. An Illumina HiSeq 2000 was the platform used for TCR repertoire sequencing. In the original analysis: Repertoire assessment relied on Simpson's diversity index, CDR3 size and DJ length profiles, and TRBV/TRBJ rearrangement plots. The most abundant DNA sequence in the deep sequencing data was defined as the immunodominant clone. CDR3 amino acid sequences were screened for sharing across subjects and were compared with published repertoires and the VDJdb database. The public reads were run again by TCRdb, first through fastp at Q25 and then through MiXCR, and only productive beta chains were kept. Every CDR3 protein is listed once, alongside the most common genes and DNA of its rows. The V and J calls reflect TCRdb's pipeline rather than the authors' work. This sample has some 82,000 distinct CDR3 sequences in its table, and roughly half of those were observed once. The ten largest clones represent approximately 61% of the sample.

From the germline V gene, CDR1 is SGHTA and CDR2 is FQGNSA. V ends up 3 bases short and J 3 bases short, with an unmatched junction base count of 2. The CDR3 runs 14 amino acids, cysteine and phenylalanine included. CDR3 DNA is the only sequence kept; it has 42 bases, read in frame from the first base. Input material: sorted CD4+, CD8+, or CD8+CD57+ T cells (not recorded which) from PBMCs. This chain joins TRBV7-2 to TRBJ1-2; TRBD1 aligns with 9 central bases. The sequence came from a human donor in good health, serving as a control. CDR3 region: CASSFTGGDYGYTF. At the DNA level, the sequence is TGTGCCAGCAGCTTTACAGGGGGCGACTATGGCTACACCTTC.